This T cell receptor (beta chain) was observed in a study of T cells expressing NK-cell markers. Reprocessing the 5' RACE reads, TCRdb reports a single entry for every CDR3 protein and omits DNA. Its clone listing holds about 460,000 distinct CDR3 sequences. Germline CDR1 and CDR2: SGHAT and FQDESV (reference sequence). This CDR3 has 16 residues. Sequencing was done on a sample of blood T cells: a sorted CD56 or NKG2C T cell subset, CD4+ or CD8+ T cells, or bulk PBMC T cells (not recorded which). V and J are TRBV11-1 and TRBJ2-5; without DNA, the TCRdb call of TRBD1 cannot be checked. The clonotype was recovered from a woman aged 50 to 60 in good health. The CDR3 spells CASSPRHGAEQETQYF.